This TCR beta chain was retrieved from a study of blood T cell repertoires in COVID-19. Study in general: Samples representing acute and convalescent COVID-19 were sourced from the United States, Italy and Spain. Sources were T cells, B-cell-depleted T cells, or PBMCs; the material itself was cDNA or gDNA.

Assay: immunoSEQ multiplex PCR; the TCRdb copy retains only in-frame clones and omits some. This table holds some 150,000 clones, around 84% found once. After removal of 5 bases from V and 3 bases from J, the junction contained 5 bases not matched to a gene. Germline CDR1 reads SNHLY; CDR2 reads FYNNEI. The CDR3 length is 15 residues. Sequenced material: peripheral blood. The receptor comes from an older woman with COVID-19, enrolled during active disease. The chain carries TRBV2 and TRBJ1-5, with TRBD1 matching 9 bases. CDR3 DNA sequence: TGTGCCAGCAGTCCACAGGGGGCCCTCAATCAGCCCCAGCATTTT. Translating gives CASSPQGALNQPQHF.